A single sample gave rise to the 27 T cell receptor beta chains below, sequenced in a study of beta chain features in type 1 diabetes. Study conclusions and caveats: Shorter TCRB CDR3s, moderately but significantly so, were found in Type 1 diabetes patients in all four CD4+ subsets.

Investigators reverse transcribed all isolated RNA, so they sequenced expressed TCRB transcripts. The repertoire was sequenced with immunoSEQ multiplex PCR; TCRdb's copy has only in-frame clones and lacks some. Of some 23,000 clones listed, around 68% were seen once; the top ten hold 1.1%. Their antigens are not known. Sequencing was carried out using stem cell memory CD4+ T cells from blood. These receptors originate from a woman aged 40 to 50 with type 1 diabetes.

The V call is TRBV4-3, the J call TRBJ2-7; possible D gene TRBD1, 5 bases. CDR1 is LGHNA and CDR2 is YSLEER in the germline V gene. V lost 0 bases to trimming and J lost 5 bases, with 14 bases between them. The CDR3 has 15 residues. CDR3 DNA: TGCGCCAGCAGCCAAGATTGGAAGGGGCGGAACGAGCAGTACTTC. It specifies CASSQDWKGRNEQYF.

This clone was counted a few times. The chain combines TRBV18 with TRBJ1-2; possible D gene TRBD1, 6 bases. In germline, CDR1 is KGHSH, CDR2 LQKENI. V lost 2 bases and J lost 3, with 10 bases in between. The CDR3 is 14 amino acids. The CDR3 DNA follows: TGTGCCAGCTCACCAAAGAGACAGGACTATGGCTACACCTTC. Translating gives CASSPKRQDYGYTF.

J is TRBJ2-7 and V is TRBV7-9; 7 positions agree with TRBD2. The junction had 0 bases not matched to a gene; V was cut back by 1 base and J by 0 bases. Germline V gene sequence: CDR1 SEHNR, CDR2 FQNEAQ (reference sequence). This CDR3 contains 14 residues. CDR3 sequence (DNA): TGTGCCAGCAGCTTAGGGACTAGCTCCTACGAGCAGTACTTC. This codes for CASSLGTSSYEQYF.

The chain has TRBV19 and TRBJ2-5, with 11 bases identical to TRBD2. After removal of 9 bases from V and 0 bases from J, the junction contained 6 bases not matched to a gene. This CDR3 spans 15 amino acids. Germline CDR1 reads LNHDA; CDR2 reads SQIVND (reference sequence). The CDR3 region has the DNA TGTGCCAGCCAGGGACTAGCGGCAAACCAAGAGACCCAGTACTTC. Its protein is CASQGLAANQETQYF.

This clone was detected a few times. The chain combines TRBV29-1 with TRBJ2-5; TRBD2 agrees at 8 bases. This CDR3 has 13 amino acids. Germline values: CDR1 SQVTM, CDR2 ANQGSEA. V lost 5 bases to trimming and J lost 6 bases; unmatched junction nucleotides: 8. DNA for the CDR3: TGCAGCGTTCTGGCGGGAGGAGTACAGACCCAGTACTTC. Protein: CSVLAGGVQTQYF.

The J gene is TRBJ2-2, the V gene TRBV28; 9 nucleotides align to TRBD2. CDR1 MDHEN and CDR2 SYDVKM come from the germline V gene. V lost 5 bases, J lost 3 bases, and 10 bases stayed unmatched. The CDR3 consists of 17 residues. CDR3 nucleotides: TGTGCCAGCAGTCCTTTTAGCGGGAGCCGCGACACCGGGGAGCTGTTTTTT. The encoded protein is CASSPFSGSRDTGELFF.

The chain combines TRBV28 with TRBJ1-5; the D gene is possibly TRBD1 (5 bases). From germline, CDR1 is MDHEN and CDR2 SYDVKM. V gave up 7 bases and J gave up 0 bases, with 10 bases separating them. The length of the CDR3 is 14 residues. This CDR3 is CASTGGNSNQPQHF. The CDR3 bases are TGTGCCAGCACGGGGGGTAATAGCAATCAGCCCCAGCATTTT.

The chain couples TRBV5-4 to TRBJ2-7; 9 bases agree with TRBD1. V was pared by 3 bases and J by 8 bases, with 9 bases of the junction left unmatched. Per the germline V gene, CDR1 is SGHNT and CDR2 is YYREEE (reference sequence). There are 14 residues in the CDR3. CDR3 DNA: TGTGCCAGCAGCTCGCCCGGGACAGGGATTAAGCAGTACTTC. Translation: CASSSPGTGIKQYF.

The chain is built from TRBV19 and TRBJ2-3, with a tentative D call TRBD2 (6 bases). Per the germline V gene, CDR1 is LNHDA and CDR2 is SQIVND (reference sequence). V lost 5 bases and J lost 0, with 18 bases in between. The CDR3 covers 17 residues. CDR3 sequence: CASSVRGTLSSTDTQYF. The CDR3 bases are TGTGCCAGTAGTGTCCGCGGGACCCTCTCTAGCACAGATACGCAGTATTTT.

Points on this clone: The junction does not match germline at one end; this may be a read error. The gene calls are TRBV7-7 and TRBJ2-5, with a weak D call TRBD1 (5 bases). This CDR3 is 14 amino acids long. CDR1 SSHAT and CDR2 FNYEAQ come from the germline V gene (reference sequence). CDR3 protein: CASSQAGIQETQYF. The CDR3, as DNA: TGTGCTAGCAGCCAAGCAGGGATTCAAGAGACCCAGTACTTC.

This clone was seen a single time. No DNA is shown, since the ends of the CDR3 on it are uncertain; the CDR3 is the one TCRdb lists. The identical CDR3 is also encoded by other nucleotide sequences in the sample. The V gene is TRBV28, the J gene TRBJ2-4; the table's TRBD1 call for D was not verified on the DNA. The CDR3 has 17 amino acids, counting both end residues. Germline V gene lookup returns CDR1 MDHEN and CDR2 SYDVKM. The CDR3 reads CASSQPWGRGTKNIQYF.

This clone was detected only a few times. The V and J genes are TRBV7-6 and TRBJ1-1; no clear D gene. Per germline, CDR1 SGHVS and CDR2 FNYEAQ. The CDR3 loop spans 13 amino acids. V gave up 2 bases and J gave up 1 base, with 5 bases separating them. Here the CDR3 DNA reads TGTGCCAGCAGCTTATCAGGGAACACTGAAGCTTTCTTT. This codes for CASSLSGNTEAFF.

This clone turned up a few times. The chain employs TRBV11-1 and TRBJ2-7; no reliable D call. This CDR3 region has 12 residues. Germline-derived CDR1 and CDR2 are SGHAT and FQDESV (reference sequence). V dropped 3 bases and J dropped 5 bases, with 8 bases sitting between them. The CDR3 sequence: CASSFSSDEQYF. DNA of the CDR3: TGTGCCAGCAGCTTTAGTTCGGACGAGCAGTACTTC.

V usage is TRBV5-1 and J usage is TRBJ1-5; tentative D call: TRBD1 (5 bases). Germline CDR1 is SGHRS and CDR2 is YFSETQ. This CDR3 has 15 residues. Trimming removed 2 bases from V and 5 bases from J, with 14 bases in between. CDR3 sequence: CASSLDGRGDQPQHF. The CDR3 DNA is TGCGCCAGCAGCTTAGATGGCCGGGGGGATCAGCCCCAGCATTTT.

This clone was counted a single time. The chain has TRBV7-3 and TRBJ1-5, with D perhaps matching TRBD1 (5 bases). The ends were cut back, 4 bases at V and 1 base at J, with 8 bases in the middle. The CDR3 loop spans 14 amino acids. CDR1 is SGHTA and CDR2 is FQGTGA in the germline V gene. CDR3: CASSSGLSNQPQHF. DNA of the CDR3: TGTGCCAGCAGCTCAGGGTTGAGCAATCAGCCCCAGCATTTT.

This clone appeared once. The rearrangement uses TRBV7-2 and TRBJ2-1, with 8 nucleotides matching TRBD2. Germline V gives CDR1 SGHTA, CDR2 FQGNSA. With 5 bases clipped from V and 7 bases from J, the junction kept 16 bases outside the gene matches. The CDR3 consists of 17 residues. CDR3 sequence: CASSEAPSAGVGNEQFF. CDR3 in DNA: TGTGCCAGCAGCGAGGCCCCCTCAGCGGGAGTTGGTAATGAGCAGTTCTTC.

The chain combines TRBV7-9 with TRBJ2-7; D may be TRBD1 (5 bases). The CDR3 consists of 12 residues. V dropped 5 bases and J dropped 6 bases, with 11 bases sitting between them. CDR1 SEHNR and CDR2 FQNEAQ come from the germline V gene (reference sequence). In DNA form, the CDR3 reads TGTGCCAGCAGCCTCCAGGGTTTCGAGCAGTACTTC. As protein: CASSLQGFEQYF.

The V call is TRBV5-1, the J call TRBJ2-7; perhaps TRBD1 as D (6 bases). Trimming took 2 bases from V and 4 from J, leaving 10 bases between them. From germline, CDR1 is SGHRS and CDR2 YFSETQ. The CDR3 has 13 amino acids. The CDR3 spells CASSFYRDYEQYF. The CDR3, as DNA: TGCGCCAGCAGCTTCTACAGGGATTACGAGCAGTACTTC.

The genes are TRBV2 and TRBJ2-1; 14 bases map to TRBD2. The CDR3 length is 17 residues. Germline CDR1 and CDR2: SNHLY and FYNNEI. The V gene end was trimmed by 4 bases and the J gene end by 7 bases; junction bases not matched to a gene: 9. The CDR3 protein is CASSGPGTSGSGNEQFF. DNA of the CDR3: TGTGCCAGCAGTGGCCCCGGGACTAGCGGGAGTGGGAATGAGCAGTTCTTC.

The rearrangement uses TRBV7-9 and TRBJ2-7; the match to TRBD2 covers 8 bases. The V segment lost 5 bases and the J segment 4 bases; nucleotides outside the gene matches: 13. CDR1 is SEHNR, CDR2 FQNEAQ, per germline (reference sequence). CDR3 length: 16 amino acids. CDR3 sequence reads: CASSPGLLTSGYEQYF. In DNA form, the CDR3 reads TGTGCCAGCAGCCCTGGGCTGCTAACTAGCGGTTACGAGCAGTACTTC.

This rearrangement joins TRBV28 to TRBJ1-1; D is unresolved. Germline CDR1 MDHEN, CDR2 SYDVKM. The CDR3 runs 16 residues. V was pared by 1 base and J by 1 base, with 13 bases between. The CDR3 loop is CASSLSDGRGNTEAFF. The CDR3 region has the DNA TGTGCCAGCAGTTTATCCGACGGTCGCGGGAACACTGAAGCTTTCTTT.

The chain uses TRBV28 and TRBJ1-1, with a possible D match to TRBD1 (6 bases). The CDR3 is 15 amino acids. Between the trimmed V and J ends, which lost 2 bases and 1 base, there was a span of 11 bases. The germline V gene has CDR1 MDHEN and CDR2 SYDVKM. For the CDR3, the DNA is TGTGCCAGCAGTTTAGGGGGCGCGAAGAACACTGAAGCTTTCTTT. This gives the protein CASSLGGAKNTEAFF.

This CDR3 is CASTPQGAGEAFF. CDR3 DNA sequence: TGTGCCAGTACCCCCCAGGGGGCTGGTGAAGCTTTCTTT. The J gene is TRBJ1-1, the V gene TRBV19; 8 bases match TRBD1. J gave up 7 bases and V 7 bases, and 8 bases lay outside the gene matches. Germline assignment: CDR1 LNHDA and CDR2 SQIVND (reference sequence). CDR3 length equals 13 residues. Combining the CDR3 with reference TRBV19 and TRBJ1-1 gives the whole variable domain DGGITQSPKYLFRKEGQNVTLSCEQNLNHDAMYWYRQDPGQGLRLIYYSQIVNDFQKGDIAEGYSVSREKKESFPLTVTSAQKNPTAFYLCASTPQGAGEAFFGQGTRLTVV.

This clone turned up a few times. The CDR3 nucleotides are TGTGCCAGCAGCTTAACCCCATGGGTAGCGGGAGAGGAGACCCAGTACTTC. Its translation is CASSLTPWVAGEETQYF. The chain combines TRBV7-2 with TRBJ2-5; TRBD2 matches at 9 bases. J gave up 5 bases and V 2 bases, and 12 bases lay outside the gene matches. This CDR3 is 17 amino acids long. The germline CDR1 and CDR2 sequences are SGHTA and FQGNSA.

There are a few counts of this clone. V is TRBV4-3 and J is TRBJ1-4, with D maybe TRBD1 (6 bases). V dropped 6 bases and J dropped 4 bases, with 18 bases sitting between them. The CDR3 sequence is 16 residues long. The germline V gene encodes CDR1 LGHNA and CDR2 YSLEER. The CDR3 DNA follows: TGCGCCAGCAGGCCCAACCCGGGACAAGTTAATGAAAAACTGTTTTTT. It yields the protein CASRPNPGQVNEKLFF.

CDR3 nucleotides: TGTGCCACCAGCAGAGAGTGGACTAGCGGGAAAAACATTCAGTACTTC. This codes for CATSREWTSGKNIQYF. V is TRBV15 and J is TRBJ2-4, with 11 bases identical to TRBD2. V lost 0 bases and J lost 4; bases outside the gene matches: 2. The CDR3 loop spans 16 amino acids. The germline gives CDR1 LNHNV, CDR2 YYDKDF (reference sequence). The variable domain in full, with the rest retrieved from reference TRBV15 and TRBJ2-4, is DAMVIQNPRYQVTQFGKPVTLSCSQTLNHNVMYWYQQKSSQAPKLLFHYYDKDFNNEADTPDNFQSRRPNTSFCFLDIRSPGLGDTAMYLCATSREWTSGKNIQYFGAGTRLSVL.

The chain has TRBV2 and TRBJ2-5; 8 bases are a match to TRBD2. The DNA matches TRBJ2-7 better at its end, which makes the J call doubtful. CDR1 is SNHLY and CDR2 is FYNNEI in the germline V gene. This CDR3 region has 14 residues. In DNA, the CDR3 is TGTGCCAGCAGCGTGAGCGGGAGTTCCTACGAGCAGTACTTC. This sequence encodes CASSVSGSSYEQYF.